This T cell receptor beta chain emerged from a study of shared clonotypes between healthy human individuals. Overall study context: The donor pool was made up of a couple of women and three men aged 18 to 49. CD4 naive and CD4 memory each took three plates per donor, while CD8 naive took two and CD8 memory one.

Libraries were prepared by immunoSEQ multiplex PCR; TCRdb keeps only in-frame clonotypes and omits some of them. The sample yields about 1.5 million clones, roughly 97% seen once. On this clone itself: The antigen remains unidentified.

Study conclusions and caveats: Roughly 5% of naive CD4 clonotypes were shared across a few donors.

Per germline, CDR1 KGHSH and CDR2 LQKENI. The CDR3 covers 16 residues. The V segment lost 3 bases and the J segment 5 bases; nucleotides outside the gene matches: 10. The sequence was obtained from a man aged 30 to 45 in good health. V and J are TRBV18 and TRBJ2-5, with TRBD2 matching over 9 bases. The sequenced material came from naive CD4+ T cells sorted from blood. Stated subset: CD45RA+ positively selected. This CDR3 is CASSPLASGKGETQYF. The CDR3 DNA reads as TGTGCCAGCTCACCGCTCGCTAGCGGGAAGGGGGAGACCCAGTACTTC.